The 31 T cell receptor beta chains below come from one sample, sequenced in a study of radiotherapy plus CTLA-4 blockade in lung cancer. TCRdb's copy holds only in-frame clones and misses some; the assay was immunoSEQ multiplex PCR. The sample has about 43,000 clones; about 70% are singletons. Material: peripheral blood, obtained from a patient treated with radiotherapy plus ipilimumab. Receptors were obtained from a human donor with non-small cell lung cancer who had a partial response to radiotherapy plus ipilimumab.

The J gene is TRBJ1-4, the V gene TRBV10-3, with D maybe TRBD1 (5 bases). This CDR3 is built from 13 residues. Trimming left V 7 bases short and J 2 bases short, with 8 bases between. Germline CDR1 ENHRY, CDR2 SYGVKD. The CDR3 loop reads CAIKPGTNEKLFF. CDR3 nucleotides: TGTGCCATCAAGCCAGGGACTAATGAAAAACTGTTTTTT.

In DNA form, the CDR3 reads TGTGCCAGCTCACCACCGGGGAGCACAGGGGCCACAGATACGCAGTATTTT. Translating gives CASSPPGSTGATDTQYF. The V call is TRBV18, the J call TRBJ2-3, with 7 bases matching TRBD1. CDR3 length equals 17 residues. V lost 0 bases to trimming and J lost 2 bases; unmatched junction nucleotides: 8. The V gene's germline CDR1 is KGHSH and CDR2 LQKENI.

V and J are TRBV6-1 and TRBJ2-1, with 8 bases that match TRBD1. Germline V gene lookup returns CDR1 MNHNS and CDR2 SASEGT. This CDR3 spans 15 amino acids. The V segment lost 2 bases and the J segment 7 bases; nucleotides outside the gene matches: 7. The CDR3 loop reads CASSEQQGVRNEQFF. CDR3 DNA sequence: TGTGCCAGCAGTGAACAACAGGGGGTAAGGAATGAGCAGTTCTTC.

This chain links TRBV30 with TRBJ1-2; D not resolved. The CDR3 has 13 residues. V gave up 0 bases and J gave up 9 bases, with 14 bases separating them. CDR1 GTSNPN and CDR2 SVGIG come from the germline V gene (reference sequence). The CDR3 DNA is TGTGCCTGGAGTGTACGGGTCGGTCAGAGCTACACCTTC. Protein product: CAWSVRVGQSYTF.

The table lists this clone with a few counts. This chain links TRBV15 with TRBJ2-5, with 7 bases matching TRBD1. After removal of 3 bases from V and 5 bases from J, the junction contained 9 bases not matched to a gene. Germline-derived CDR1 and CDR2 are LNHNV and YYDKDF (reference sequence). This CDR3 region has 15 residues. CDR3 in amino acids: CATSSLDRVGETQYF. The CDR3 bases are TGTGCCACCAGCAGTCTCGACAGGGTAGGGGAGACCCAGTACTTC.

The chain uses TRBV7-3 and TRBJ2-1; TRBD2 is a possible D gene (7 bases). Germline assignment: CDR1 SGHTA and CDR2 FQGTGA. Trimming pared 0 bases from V and 5 bases from J, leaving 14 bases between. This CDR3 spans 16 amino acids. CDR3: CASSLTGGGWDNEQFF. The DNA for the CDR3 is TGTGCCAGCAGCTTAACTGGGGGGGGCTGGGACAATGAGCAGTTCTTC.

This clone was seen once. CDR3 nucleotide sequence: TGTGCCACCAGCAGGTACGGGGTTGGTTCGGACGAGCAGTACTTC. This sequence encodes CATSRYGVGSDEQYF. This chain links TRBV15 with TRBJ2-7, with D possibly matching TRBD2 (5 bases). The germline V and J ends were trimmed by 3 bases and 5 bases, with 17 bases remaining between them. This CDR3 has 15 residues. In germline, CDR1 is LNHNV, CDR2 YYDKDF (reference sequence).

This clone was detected a few times. The J gene is TRBJ1-1, the V gene TRBV6-4; 11 positions match TRBD1. V lost 6 bases and J lost 1; bases outside the gene matches: 7. This CDR3 is built from 16 residues. The germline V gene encodes CDR1 MRHNA and CDR2 SNTAGT. The CDR3 DNA sequence: TGTGCCAGCAGCCCTGGGACAGGGGGAAAGAACACTGAAGCTTTCTTT. Protein sequence: CASSPGTGGKNTEAFF.

The chain is built from TRBV6-1 and TRBJ2-1; 11 bases are shared with TRBD2. The CDR3 loop spans 15 amino acids. V dropped 2 bases and J dropped 10; count of bases not matched to a gene: 7. CDR1 MNHNS and CDR2 SASEGT come from the germline V gene. DNA for the CDR3: TGTGCCAGCAGTGAAAAGTTCGCTAGCGGGAGGGAGCAGTTCTTC. Protein: CASSEKFASGREQFF.

V gene TRBV30 combines with J gene TRBJ1-2; D perhaps matches TRBD1 (6 bases). Germline CDR1 is GTSNPN and CDR2 is SVGIG (reference sequence). This CDR3 spans 17 amino acids. The V end lost 3 bases, the J end lost 7 bases, and 27 bases lay between the germline ends. CDR3 sequence reads: CAWRIPIQGPGFSGYTF. The CDR3 DNA is TGTGCCTGGAGGATCCCCATACAGGGCCCGGGATTCTCTGGCTACACCTTC.

This chain joins TRBV5-1 and TRBJ2-3; D is possibly TRBD1 (6 bases). V lost 0 bases to trimming and J lost 2 bases, with 16 bases between them. The germline V gene has CDR1 SGHRS and CDR2 YFSETQ. This CDR3 is 17 amino acids long. This chain's CDR3 is CASSLGGTPGLTDTQYF. The CDR3 DNA is TGCGCCAGCAGCTTGGGGGGGACACCGGGTCTCACAGATACGCAGTATTTT.

The chain has TRBV6-4 and TRBJ1-2, with 8 positions matching TRBD1. The germline V gene encodes CDR1 MRHNA and CDR2 SNTAGT. V gave up 3 bases and J gave up 8 bases; unmatched junction bases: 5. This CDR3 contains 13 residues. CDR3 DNA: TGTGCCAGCAGTGAGAGGACAGGGCGCGGCTACACCTTC. Residues: CASSERTGRGYTF.

V is TRBV19 and J is TRBJ2-5; maybe TRBD1 (6 bases). The germline V gene encodes CDR1 LNHDA and CDR2 SQIVND (reference sequence). Trimming took off 5 bases at V and 5 bases at J, with 15 bases between the two ends. The CDR3 is made up of 14 amino acids. The CDR3 here is CASSFGVTGETQYF. CDR3 DNA sequence: TGTGCCAGTAGTTTCGGGGTCACAGGGGAGACCCAGTACTTC.

The chain joins TRBV6-1 to TRBJ1-5; D not resolved. The length of the CDR3 is 13 residues. V lost 3 bases, J lost 3 bases, and 6 bases lay in between. Per germline, CDR1 MNHNS and CDR2 SASEGT. This chain's CDR3 is CASSDSHNQPQHF. In DNA, the CDR3 is TGTGCCAGCAGTGACAGTCACAATCAGCCCCAGCATTTT.

The chain is built from TRBV7-2 and TRBJ2-6; TRBD2 matches at 12 bases. Germline V gene lookup returns CDR1 SGHTA and CDR2 FQGNSA. The length of the CDR3 is 16 residues. J gave up 2 bases and V 5 bases, and 1 base lay outside the gene matches. The CDR3 DNA reads TGTGCCAGCAGCACTAGCGGGGGGACTGGGGCCAACGTCCTGACTTTC. Protein product: CASSTSGGTGANVLTF.

The chain uses TRBV20-1 and TRBJ2-7, with D perhaps TRBD2 (5 bases). The CDR3 length is 11 residues. V lost 3 bases and J lost 4, with 7 bases in between. CDR1 is DFQATT and CDR2 is SNEGSKA in the germline V gene (reference sequence). The CDR3 nucleotides read TGCAGTGCTAGGGAGGATTACGAGCAGTACTTC. It yields the protein CSAREDYEQYF.

V and J are TRBV7-9 and TRBJ1-1; TRBD1 agrees at 8 bases. Per germline, CDR1 SEHNR and CDR2 FQNEAQ (reference sequence). CDR3 size: 13 residues. The ends lost 5 bases at V and 3 bases at J; junction bases unmatched: 2. CDR3 sequence (DNA): TGTGCCAGCAGCAAGGGACAGGACACTGAAGCTTTCTTT. This encodes CASSKGQDTEAFF.

This clone was detected once. J is TRBJ2-1 and V is TRBV19; 14 nucleotides line up with TRBD2. The length of the CDR3 is 20 residues. J gave up 0 bases and V 1 base, and 8 bases lay outside the gene matches. Germline CDR1 LNHDA, CDR2 SQIVND (reference sequence). CDR3 DNA sequence: TGTGCCAGTAGTATAGCCGGAGGGACTAGCGGGGGTGTCTCCTACAATGAGCAGTTCTTC. This encodes CASSIAGGTSGGVSYNEQFF.

This sequence joins TRBV19 and TRBJ1-5; 10 bases agree with TRBD1. CDR3 size: 17 residues. Unmatched junction bases numbered 14, after V lost 7 bases and J lost 5 bases. Germline V gene sequence: CDR1 LNHDA, CDR2 SQIVND (reference sequence). Here the CDR3 DNA reads TGTGCCAGTACCCTCCCAGGAGGACAGGGGGGCGATCAGCCCCAGCATTTT. It translates to CASTLPGGQGGDQPQHF.

The chain links TRBV11-2 to TRBJ2-3, with TRBD2 matching 12 bases. The CDR3 is 17 residues long. V trimming: 5 bases; J trimming: 8 bases; junction bases outside the gene matches: 14. CDR1 and CDR2 from the germline V gene are SGHAT and FQNNGV. The CDR3 DNA reads TGTGCCAGCAGCCTTTGGACTAGCGGGATAGGCGAGGCTACGCAGTATTTT. This translates into CASSLWTSGIGEATQYF.

The chain recombines TRBV30 with TRBJ1-1, with D maybe TRBD1 (6 bases). V lost 0 bases and J lost 1, with 15 bases in between. Germline loops: CDR1 GTSNPN, CDR2 SVGIG (reference sequence). The CDR3 loop spans 16 amino acids. CDR3 DNA: TGTGCCTGGAGTGTGGGGCTGGGACAAAGGAACACTGAAGCTTTCTTT. Protein product: CAWSVGLGQRNTEAFF.

The rearrangement links TRBV6-6 to TRBJ2-7; D possibly corresponds to TRBD2 (5 bases). Germline V gene sequence: CDR1 MNHNY, CDR2 SVGAGI (reference sequence). V dropped 0 bases and J dropped 2 bases, with 14 bases sitting between them. The CDR3 has 16 amino acids. This chain's CDR3 is CASSYSGASPTYEQYF. The CDR3 DNA reads TGTGCCAGCAGTTACTCGGGAGCGTCCCCTACCTACGAGCAGTACTTC.

This chain links TRBV5-6 with TRBJ2-5; 8 positions agree with TRBD2. J lost 7 bases, V lost 1 base, and 9 bases had no gene match. Germline-derived CDR1 and CDR2 are SGHDT and YYEEEE. The CDR3 extends over 15 amino acids. The CDR3 loop reads CASSLFPSGGGTQYF. The DNA for the CDR3 is TGTGCCAGCAGCTTGTTCCCCAGCGGGGGTGGGACCCAGTACTTC.

The chain's CDR3 is CASSTGTLTYEQYF. CDR3 DNA: TGTGCCAGCAGCACCGGGACATTAACCTACGAGCAGTACTTC. The genes are TRBV5-5 and TRBJ2-7; D perhaps matches TRBD1 (6 bases). Per the germline V gene, CDR1 is SGHKS and CDR2 is YYEKEE (reference sequence). This CDR3 is 14 amino acids long. Trimming left V 4 bases short and J 2 bases short, with 13 bases between.

This clone was counted a few times. The V call is TRBV11-2, the J call TRBJ1-1; weak D call: TRBD1 (6 bases). Germline V gives CDR1 SGHAT, CDR2 FQNNGV. The CDR3 consists of 13 residues. The V end lost 1 base, the J end lost 9 bases, and 12 bases lay between the germline ends. The CDR3 DNA reads TGTGCCAGCAGCTTAGTACAGGGTTGGCAAGCTTTCTTT. Amino acid sequence: CASSLVQGWQAFF.

J is TRBJ2-5 and V is TRBV4-3; tentatively, D is TRBD2 (5 bases). Looked up from germline, CDR1 is LGHNA and CDR2 is YSLEER. The V gene lost 2 bases and the J gene lost 5 bases, with 15 bases spanning the gap. The CDR3 has 15 residues. CDR3 DNA sequence: TGCGCCAGCAGCCAAAAGCCGGGATTTCGGGAGACCCAGTACTTC. Translation gives CASSQKPGFRETQYF.

The V and J genes are TRBV6-6 and TRBJ2-3; 7 bases are a match to TRBD1. From germline, CDR1 is MNHNY and CDR2 SVGAGI (reference sequence). V lost 2 bases to trimming and J lost 11 bases; unmatched junction nucleotides: 4. The length of the CDR3 is 12 residues. CDR3 DNA sequence: TGTGCCAGCAGTTACGAGGGACAGAAGCAGTATTTT. This sequence encodes CASSYEGQKQYF.

This clone was observed a handful of times. The chain joins TRBV5-4 to TRBJ2-2, with D perhaps TRBD2 (5 bases). The V end was cut by 4 bases, the J end by 4 bases, with 14 bases between. Germline loops: CDR1 SGHNT, CDR2 YYREEE (reference sequence). The CDR3 runs 15 residues. For the CDR3, the DNA is TGTGCCAGCAGCCCGAGGGTCCAATCCACCGGGGAGCTGTTTTTT. This sequence encodes CASSPRVQSTGELFF.

J is TRBJ2-1 and V is TRBV5-1; no clear D gene. CDR1 and CDR2 (germline): SGHRS, YFSETQ. V lost 4 bases, J lost 8 bases, and 10 bases lay in between. This CDR3 has 12 amino acids. The CDR3 DNA sequence: TGCGCCAGCAGCGAGGCGCGGTATGAGCAGTTCTTC. Amino acid sequence: CASSEARYEQFF.

The J gene is TRBJ2-1, the V gene TRBV7-8; 14 nucleotides agree with TRBD2. Unmatched junction bases numbered 9, after V lost 5 bases and J lost 0 bases. The germline gives CDR1 SGHVS, CDR2 FQNEAQ. The CDR3 sequence is 19 residues long. The CDR3 sequence is CASSGGLAGGRSSYNEQFF. CDR3 DNA sequence: TGTGCCAGCAGCGGTGGACTAGCGGGGGGCCGGAGCTCCTACAATGAGCAGTTCTTC.

This sequence joins TRBV4-1 and TRBJ2-7; perhaps TRBD2 as D (7 bases). V lost 4 bases and J 1 base, leaving 20 bases between the germline ends. Per germline, CDR1 MGHRA and CDR2 YSYEKL. The CDR3 is 17 residues long. CDR3 DNA: TGCGCCAGCAGCCGATCCGCCGAGGGGGGGCAATCCTACGAGCAGTACTTC. Protein sequence: CASSRSAEGGQSYEQYF.